This T cell receptor (beta chain) was captured by sequencing in a study of the immune and genomic landscape of osteosarcoma. Study-level information: Median age at diagnosis was 27 years, range roughly 5-85. General study results and limits: External normal skin and healthy peripheral blood data provided clonality references. About 5 cases had one hyperexpanded dominant clone and under 100 clonotypes.

This clone occurred once. Its antigen is not known. Here immunoSEQ multiplex PCR was the method, and the copy in TCRdb shows in-frame clones only, minus some. The sample shows fewer than 3,500 clones, 55% to 85% of them seen only once. The CDR3 is 16 residues long. The germline V and J ends were trimmed by 4 bases and 1 base, with 13 bases remaining between them. CDR1 and CDR2 (germline): KGHSH, LQKENI. J is TRBJ1-4 and V is TRBV18; a possible D gene is TRBD1 (6 bases). The clonotype comes from a man between 18 and 29 years old with osteosarcoma. The sequencing input was tumor tissue from a local recurrence in the femur. The CDR3 sequence is CASSRGANGTNEKLFF. The CDR3 DNA reads as TGTGCCAGCTCACGGGGGGCGAACGGAACTAATGAAAAACTGTTTTTT.